The text below deals with one TCR beta chain. Its cognate antigen is unknown. These data come from a study of blood T cells in healthy people across ages. Extraction yielded at least 5 micrograms of total RNA per sample. CDR3 size: 13 residues. With 6 bases removed from V and 8 bases from J, the gap between germline ends came to 15 bases. Germline CDR1 and CDR2: MNHNY and SVGAGI (reference sequence). Overall study findings and caveats: Per-million-T-cell TCR beta diversity fell roughly linearly with age.

PCR was performed a second time for about 7 to 11 cycles using a sample-barcoded 5' primer and a J-beta primer mix. Every cDNA molecule carried a tag from a template-switch adaptor bearing 12 random nucleotides. TCRdb analysed the 5' RACE reads with MiXCR anew, one entry per CDR3 protein. The sample has roughly 1.9 million distinct CDR3 sequences; about two fifths are singletons. The specimen sequenced was blood. This receptor was obtained from a human donor in good health. The chain uses TRBV6-6 and TRBJ2-3; TRBD2 might be the D (5 bases). In nucleotides, the CDR3 is TGTGCCAGCAGAATAGCGTTGGGCGGTACGCAGTATTTT. Translation: CASRIALGGTQYF.